Below, 20 T cell receptor beta chains from the same sample are listed, as sequenced in a study of cytomegalovirus exposure and HLA in healthy donors. PCR involved 60 Vbeta and 13 Jbeta primers. Clones were read by immunoSEQ multiplex PCR, and TCRdb kept only the in-frame ones, dropping some. The profile shows about 120,000 clones, over 6.5% of them singletons. Sequenced sample: PBMCs. The receptors originated from a middle-aged woman in good health and CMV-seropositive.

The chain employs TRBV9 and TRBJ1-2, with 8 bases identical to TRBD1. The CDR3 length is 14 residues. The germline V gene encodes CDR1 SGDLS and CDR2 YYNGEE. The ends lost 4 bases at V and 4 bases at J; junction bases unmatched: 6. The CDR3 DNA sequence: TGTGCCAGCAGCCCCGACAGGGGACTCTATGGCTACACCTTC. It codes for CASSPDRGLYGYTF.

The rearrangement links TRBV7-9 to TRBJ1-1, with unresolved D. V was shortened by 5 bases and J by 1 base, with 26 bases between the two germline ends. The germline V gene encodes CDR1 SEHNR and CDR2 FQNEAQ (reference sequence). The CDR3 spans 19 residues. The DNA for the CDR3 is TGTGCCAGCAGCACGGAATGGGCCTACGATACCTCTGAGAACACTGAAGCTTTCTTT. Its translation is CASSTEWAYDTSENTEAFF.

This clone was counted a few times. This chain uses TRBV5-4 with TRBJ2-1; 7 bases agree with TRBD1. Trimming at V came to 2 bases and at J to 6 bases, leaving 2 bases not matched to a gene. The CDR3 consists of 13 residues. Germline CDR1 and CDR2: SGHNT and YYREEE (reference sequence). The DNA for the CDR3 is TGTGCCAGCAGCTTTTCAGGGGGCAATGAGCAGTTCTTC. Its translation: CASSFSGGNEQFF.

This clone came up a few times. The V gene is TRBV7-3, the J gene TRBJ2-2; weak D call: TRBD1 (5 bases). Germline-derived CDR1 and CDR2 are SGHTA and FQGTGA. V was cut by 4 bases and J by 2 bases, with 8 bases left in between. The length of the CDR3 is 14 residues. Written as DNA, the CDR3 is TGTGCCAGCAGCTCCCAGGGAAACACCGGGGAGCTGTTTTTT. Its protein product is CASSSQGNTGELFF.

This clone was counted a few times. This chain uses TRBV18 with TRBJ2-7; D is ambiguous. This CDR3 has 12 amino acids. The V end lost 2 bases, the J end lost 7 bases, and 9 bases lay between the germline ends. In germline, CDR1 is KGHSH, CDR2 LQKENI. The chain's CDR3 is CASSPGPEEQYF. The CDR3 DNA reads TGTGCCAGCTCACCAGGGCCTGAGGAGCAGTACTTC.

The V gene is TRBV18, the J gene TRBJ2-1, with 7 positions matching TRBD2. The CDR3 length is 13 residues. Germline trimming cut 6 bases from V and 8 bases from J; bases unmatched to any gene: 7. Germline assignment: CDR1 KGHSH and CDR2 LQKENI. The CDR3 reads CASSLGGSDEQFF. The CDR3 DNA reads as TGTGCCAGCTCTCTCGGGGGGAGCGATGAGCAGTTCTTC.

This rearrangement joins TRBV30 to TRBJ2-1, with D perhaps matching TRBD1 (6 bases). Germline CDR1 reads GTSNPN; CDR2 reads SVGIG (reference sequence). This CDR3 is built from 13 residues. V was shortened by 0 bases and J by 8 bases, with 11 bases between the two germline ends. DNA for the CDR3: TGTGCCTGGAGTGTCTCAACAGGGTATGAGCAGTTCTTC. This codes for CAWSVSTGYEQFF.

In regard to this clone: One end of the junction does not line up with germline, which may come from a read error. This chain joins TRBV4-1 and TRBJ1-5; D is uncertain. Germline V CDR1 and CDR2: MGHRA, YSYEKL. The CDR3 is made up of 15 amino acids. CDR3 nucleotides: TGTGCCAGCAGCCAAGATGGCCAGTCCAATCAGCCCCAGCATTTT. Its protein product is CASSQDGQSNQPQHF.

This clone was counted a few times. This chain connects TRBV6-5 to TRBJ2-7, with 8 bases matching TRBD1. V dropped 4 bases and J dropped 3; count of bases not matched to a gene: 8. From germline, CDR1 is MNHEY and CDR2 SVGAGI. The CDR3 loop spans 15 amino acids. The CDR3 region has the DNA TGTGCCAGCAGTTCCTGGACAGGGTGGGGCTACGAGCAGTACTTC. Translation: CASSSWTGWGYEQYF.

This clone was counted a few times. V and J are TRBV7-2 and TRBJ1-3; D may be TRBD1 (5 bases). The CDR3 spans 16 residues. The V and J ends lost 7 bases and 2 bases respectively, with 18 bases between them. Looked up from germline, CDR1 is SGHTA and CDR2 is FQGNSA. CDR3 DNA: TGTGCCAGCAATAAGGGGCGGGGATTTCCTGGAAACACCATATATTTT. Translation: CASNKGRGFPGNTIYF.

This chain connects TRBV11-3 to TRBJ1-1; the D gene is possibly TRBD1 (6 bases). V lost 5 bases to trimming and J lost 1 base, with 11 bases between them. The CDR3 extends over 14 amino acids. Germline V gene sequence: CDR1 SGHNT, CDR2 YENEEA. In nucleotides, the CDR3 is TGTGCCAGCAGCCAAACAGGGAGGAACACTGAAGCTTTCTTT. This translates into CASSQTGRNTEAFF.

This clone was counted a few times. Distinct nucleotide sequences in the sample also encode this CDR3. The genes are TRBV6-5 and TRBJ2-2, with 7 nucleotides matching TRBD1. V was clipped by 5 bases and J by 2 bases; unmatched bases: 2. Germline CDR1 MNHEY, CDR2 SVGAGI. The CDR3 is 14 residues long. The CDR3 region is CASSRQGNTGELFF. The CDR3 DNA reads TGTGCCAGCAGTAGACAGGGAAACACCGGGGAGCTGTTTTTT.

This clone appeared a few times. V usage is TRBV11-2 and J usage is TRBJ1-6, with a possible D match to TRBD1 (6 bases). The CDR3 totals 17 residues. V was trimmed by 0 bases and J by 1 base, leaving 10 bases between them. From germline, CDR1 is SGHAT and CDR2 FQNNGV. The CDR3 nucleotides read TGTGCCAGCAGCTTAGATTTCAGGGGATCCTATAATTCACCCCTCCACTTT. Residues: CASSLDFRGSYNSPLHF.

The table lists this clone with a few counts. The chain carries TRBV2 and TRBJ2-5; D is possibly TRBD1 (6 bases). The CDR3 loop spans 14 amino acids. Germline V gene data show CDR1 as SNHLY and CDR2 as FYNNEI. Trimming left V 6 bases short and J 5 bases short, with 16 bases between. The DNA for the CDR3 is TGTGCCAGCAGGCGGGCAGGGACATGGGAGACCCAGTACTTC. Amino acids: CASRRAGTWETQYF.

In its sample, this clone was seen a few times. The chain carries TRBV6-5 and TRBJ1-1, with 9 bases that match TRBD1. The junction had 12 bases not matched to a gene; V was cut back by 6 bases and J by 10 bases. The CDR3 runs to 14 residues. Germline assignment: CDR1 MNHEY and CDR2 SVGAGI. CDR3 in DNA: TGTGCCAGCAGACTTGGACAGGGGTCAATCCGAGCTTTCTTT. It yields the protein CASRLGQGSIRAFF.

This clone was recorded a few times. The DNA for the CDR3 is TGTGCCAGCAGGCCTCTGGAGGCCACTGAAGCTTTCTTT. It translates to CASRPLEATEAFF. This chain uses TRBV7-9 with TRBJ1-1; no clear D gene. The ends were cut back, 6 bases at V and 4 bases at J, with 12 bases in the middle. CDR3 length: 13 amino acids. Looked up from germline, CDR1 is SEHNR and CDR2 is FQNEAQ (reference sequence).

The chain recombines TRBV12-5 with TRBJ2-3; TRBD2 matches 13 bases. CDR1 is LGHNT and CDR2 is FRNRAP in the germline V gene. J gave up 3 bases and V 4 bases, and 4 bases lay outside the gene matches. This CDR3 region has 16 residues. The CDR3 loop is CASGSLAGGRTDTQYF. CDR3 nucleotides: TGTGCTAGTGGTTCACTAGCGGGGGGGAGAACAGATACGCAGTATTTT.

V and J are TRBV6-1 and TRBJ1-2; D unresolved. This CDR3 has 15 residues. Trimming took 3 bases from V and 4 from J, leaving 15 bases between them. The germline V gene has CDR1 MNHNS and CDR2 SASEGT. CDR3: CASSEVGNSGYGYTF. CDR3 DNA sequence: TGTGCCAGCAGTGAGGTTGGCAACTCGGGCTATGGCTACACCTTC.

The sample holds a few counts of this clone. The chain employs TRBV14 and TRBJ2-2; 12 positions match TRBD2. Germline trimming cut 0 bases from V and 0 bases from J; bases unmatched to any gene: 8. CDR1 SGHDN and CDR2 FVKESK come from the germline V gene. CDR3 length: 20 amino acids. CDR3 region: CASSQEWLAGGPTNTGELFF. CDR3 coding DNA: TGTGCCAGCAGCCAAGAATGGCTAGCGGGGGGGCCCACGAACACCGGGGAGCTGTTTTTT.

J is TRBJ2-1 and V is TRBV25-1, with 13 bases identical to TRBD2. There are 16 residues in the CDR3. The junction had 8 bases not matched to a gene; V was cut back by 7 bases and J by 5 bases. Germline CDR1 is MGHDK and CDR2 is SYGVNS. CDR3 DNA sequence: TGTGCCAGCATTGGTAGACTAGCGGGGGGTAACAATGAGCAGTTCTTC. This encodes CASIGRLAGGNNEQFF.